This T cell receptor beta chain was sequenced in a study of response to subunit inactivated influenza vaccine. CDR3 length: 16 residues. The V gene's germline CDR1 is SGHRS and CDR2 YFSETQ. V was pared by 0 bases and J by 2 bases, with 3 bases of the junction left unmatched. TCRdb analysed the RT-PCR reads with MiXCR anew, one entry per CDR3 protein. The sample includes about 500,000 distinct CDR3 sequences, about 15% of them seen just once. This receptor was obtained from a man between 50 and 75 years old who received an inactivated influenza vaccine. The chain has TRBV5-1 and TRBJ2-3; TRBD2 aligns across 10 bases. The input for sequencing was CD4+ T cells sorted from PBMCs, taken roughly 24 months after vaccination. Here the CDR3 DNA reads TGCGCCAGCAGCTTGGCAAGCGGGAGGGTCACAGATACGCAGTATTTT. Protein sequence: CASSLASGRVTDTQYF.